A selection of T cell receptor beta chains follows, all from one sample in a study of shared clonotypes between healthy human individuals. Profiling relied on immunoSEQ multiplex PCR, and the TCRdb table lists in-frame clones only, not all of them. Among fewer than 2.5 million clones, approximately 94% were seen once, and the ten largest hold 0.36%. The sample consisted of naive CD4+ T cells from PBMCs. Receptors were obtained from a man younger than 35 in good health. Some clones in this sample may be carry-over from other donors' samples. Both conserved end residues are part of each CDR3. The D gene is left open where the match is weak. The listing skips clone size in some rows; elsewhere it reads once, few, many or a size class.

j_call: TRBJ1-1
v_call: TRBV6-1
clone_size: -
d_call: -
cdr3_nt: TGTGCCAGCAGTGTGGGGGTGACTGAAGCTTTCTTT
cdr3_aa: CASSVGVTEAFF

j_call: TRBJ2-1
v_call: TRBV4-1
clone_size: -
d_call: -
cdr3_nt: TGCGCCAGCAGCCAGGACACAACGAGCTCCTACAATGAGCAGTTCTTC
cdr3_aa: CASSQDTTSSYNEQFF

j_call: TRBJ1-2
v_call: TRBV7-9
clone_size: -
d_call: -
cdr3_nt: TGTGCCAGCAGCTTAGTCCCTTCTAAAAAGGGGATCCATGGCTACACCTTC
cdr3_aa: CASSLVPSKKGIHGYTF

j_call: TRBJ1-4
v_call: TRBV10-1
clone_size: -
d_call: -
cdr3_nt: TGCGCCCGCTATTCTACCCGGGAAGCCGGAACTAATGAAAAACTGTTTTTT
cdr3_aa: CARYSTREAGTNEKLFF

j_call: TRBJ1-4
v_call: TRBV4-3
clone_size: -
d_call: TRBD1
cdr3_nt: TGCGCCAGCAGCCTGGGGGACAGAACATCTGAAAAACTGTTTTTT
cdr3_aa: CASSLGDRTSEKLFF

j_call: TRBJ1-4
v_call: TRBV9
clone_size: -
d_call: -
cdr3_nt: TGTGCCAGCAGCGGAGAGGGGGGGTATGGTGAAAAACTGTTTTTT
cdr3_aa: CASSGEGGYGEKLFF

j_call: TRBJ2-1
v_call: TRBV7-2
clone_size: -
d_call: TRBD2
cdr3_nt: TGTGCCAGCAGCCTCGGGACTAGCCCTAATGAGCAGTTCTTC
cdr3_aa: CASSLGTSPNEQFF

j_call: TRBJ2-1
v_call: TRBV11-2
clone_size: -
d_call: -
cdr3_nt: TGTGCCAGCAGCTTAGCGGGGGACAATGAGCAGTTCTTC
cdr3_aa: CASSLAGDNEQFF

j_call: TRBJ2-1
v_call: TRBV7-8
clone_size: -
d_call: TRBD2
cdr3_nt: TGTGCCAGCAGCTTTCGGCCGACTAGCGGTCCGAGCTCCTACAATGAGCAGTTCTTC
cdr3_aa: CASSFRPTSGPSSYNEQFF

j_call: TRBJ1-1
v_call: TRBV14
clone_size: once
d_call: -
cdr3_nt: TGTGCCAGCAGCCAATGGAGGCCGGGGCTGGCCCTGAACACTGAAGCTTTCTTT
cdr3_aa: CASSQWRPGLALNTEAFF

j_call: TRBJ2-5
v_call: TRBV6-6
clone_size: once
d_call: -
cdr3_nt: TGTGCCAGCAGTTATCGTCCGGGAGTTCAGACCCAGTACTTC
cdr3_aa: CASSYRPGVQTQYF

j_call: TRBJ1-2
v_call: TRBV7-8
clone_size: -
d_call: -
cdr3_nt: TGTGCCAGCAGCCCGCGGACAATTACTAACTATGGCTACACCTTC
cdr3_aa: CASSPRTITNYGYTF

j_call: TRBJ2-7
v_call: TRBV28
clone_size: -
d_call: TRBD1
cdr3_nt: TGTGCCAGCAGTCGAACAGGGGCCGCCTACGAGCAGTACTTC
cdr3_aa: CASSRTGAAYEQYF

j_call: TRBJ2-4
v_call: TRBV18
clone_size: -
d_call: TRBD1
cdr3_nt: TGTGCCAGCTCACCAGGGACAGGGGATGAGGAGTACTTC
cdr3_aa: CASSPGTGDEEYF

j_call: TRBJ1-4
v_call: TRBV5-1
clone_size: -
d_call: TRBD1
cdr3_nt: TGCGCCAGCAGCTCGGGACAGGCAGTTAATGAAAAACTGTTTTTT
cdr3_aa: CASSSGQAVNEKLFF